These T cell receptor beta chains were read from a single sample in a study of early T cells in non-severe SARS-CoV-2 infection. TCRdb reprocessed the 5' RACE reads via MiXCR and lists one record per CDR3 protein. The sample carries tens of thousands of distinct CDR3 sequences, around 10% recorded once. Sequencing used whole blood, obtained at baseline. These receptors were obtained from an adult who was a healthcare worker with PCR-confirmed SARS-CoV-2 infection or an uninfected control (not recorded which). CDR3s leave out the opening cysteine and the closing phenylalanine or tryptophan.

j_call: TRBJ2-7
v_call: TRBV6-2/TRBV6-3
cdr3_aa: ASILTSSGEQY

j_call: TRBJ2-5
v_call: TRBV7-2
cdr3_aa: ASSSTSGGKETQY

j_call: TRBJ2-1
v_call: TRBV11-2
cdr3_aa: ASSPGRGLGDEQF

j_call: TRBJ2-7
v_call: TRBV3-1
cdr3_aa: ASSQNGGGEQY

j_call: TRBJ2-3
v_call: TRBV2
cdr3_aa: ASSPTTTDTQY

j_call: TRBJ1-1
v_call: TRBV25-1
cdr3_aa: ASSVGVNTEAF

j_call: TRBJ2-3
v_call: TRBV9
cdr3_aa: ASSPQGNTGDTQY

j_call: TRBJ1-1
v_call: TRBV28
cdr3_aa: ASSPTGANTEAF

j_call: TRBJ1-4
v_call: TRBV19
cdr3_aa: ASRGTENEKLF

j_call: TRBJ1-2
v_call: TRBV2
cdr3_aa: ASRRIAYGYT

j_call: TRBJ2-3
v_call: TRBV9
cdr3_aa: ASSVFGTSTDTQY

j_call: TRBJ1-6
v_call: TRBV28
cdr3_aa: ASYGGSYNSPLH

j_call: TRBJ1-5
v_call: TRBV5-1
cdr3_aa: ASSRTGERGQPQH

j_call: TRBJ1-2
v_call: TRBV10-2
cdr3_aa: ASSGPTPGQYNYGYT

j_call: TRBJ1-6
v_call: TRBV7-2
cdr3_aa: ASSLDGTYNSPLH

j_call: TRBJ1-1
v_call: TRBV5-5
cdr3_aa: ASSSQITGDTEAF

j_call: TRBJ1-3
v_call: TRBV7-2
cdr3_aa: ASSLASGVLNTIY

j_call: TRBJ2-2
v_call: TRBV6-6
cdr3_aa: ASSDTGDTGELF

j_call: TRBJ2-7
v_call: TRBV11-2
cdr3_aa: ASSLEGFPVH

j_call: TRBJ2-2
v_call: TRBV7-2
cdr3_aa: ASSSIRPTSTGELF

j_call: TRBJ1-1
v_call: TRBV28
cdr3_aa: ASRSTGNTEAF